The 4 T cell receptor beta chains below come from one sample, sequenced in a study of blood T cells in healthy people across ages. The use of a sample-barcoded 5' primer and a J-beta primer mix characterized a second PCR of about 6 to 12 cycles. MiXCR was run by TCRdb on the 5' RACE reads, yielding one entry per CDR3 protein. The sample consists of fewer than 2,000,000 distinct CDR3 sequences, around 40% of them appearing once. Sample: blood. The receptor source for this set is a human donor in good health.

The rearrangement uses TRBV7-8 and TRBJ2-1, with D tentatively TRBD2 (5 bases). This CDR3 spans 18 amino acids. Germline V gene sequence: CDR1 SGHVS, CDR2 FQNEAQ. V gave up 7 bases and J gave up 3 bases, with 25 bases separating them. The CDR3 spells CASTDPTHPGKHYNEQFF. The DNA for the CDR3 is TGTGCCAGCACCGACCCGACTCATCCGGGGAAACACTACAATGAGCAGTTCTTC.

The chain recombines TRBV28 with TRBJ2-1, with D possibly matching TRBD1 (7 bases). Germline V gene data show CDR1 as MDHEN and CDR2 as SYDVKM. V was cut by 10 bases and J by 2 bases, with 15 bases left in between. There are 14 residues in the CDR3. The CDR3 DNA follows: TGTGCCATCCTGGGCGGGACAGCCTACAATGAGCAGTTCTTC. This codes for CAILGGTAYNEQFF.

The J gene is TRBJ2-7, the V gene TRBV25-1; no clear D. The CDR3 length is 13 residues. Germline loops: CDR1 MGHDK, CDR2 SYGVNS. Deletions cut 3 bases from V and 0 bases from J, with 6 bases between. CDR3 in amino acids: CASSDTNSYEQYF. CDR3 DNA sequence: TGTGCCAGCAGTGACACGAACTCCTACGAGCAGTACTTC.

Details on this clonotype: One end of the junction fails to match germline, which may point to a read error. The chain links TRBV6-6 to TRBJ2-3; 8 nucleotides agree with TRBD1. The CDR3 is 14 residues long. The germline V gene encodes CDR1 MNHNY and CDR2 SVGAGI (reference sequence). The CDR3 DNA reads as TGTGCCAGCAGTCAGCTTTTGGGGACAGGTACGCAGTATTTT. It is translated as CASSQLLGTGTQYF.